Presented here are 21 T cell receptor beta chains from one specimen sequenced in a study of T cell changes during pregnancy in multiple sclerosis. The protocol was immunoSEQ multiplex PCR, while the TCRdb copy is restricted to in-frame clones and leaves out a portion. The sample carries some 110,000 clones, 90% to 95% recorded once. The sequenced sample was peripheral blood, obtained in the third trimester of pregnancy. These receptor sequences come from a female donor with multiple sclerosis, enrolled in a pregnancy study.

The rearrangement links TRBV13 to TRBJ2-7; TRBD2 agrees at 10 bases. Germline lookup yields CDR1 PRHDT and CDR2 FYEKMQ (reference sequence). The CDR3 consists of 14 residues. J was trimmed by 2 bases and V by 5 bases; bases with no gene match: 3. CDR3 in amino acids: CASSGSGGPYEQYF. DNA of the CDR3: TGTGCCAGCAGCGGTAGCGGGGGGCCCTACGAGCAGTACTTC.

This CDR3 reads CAIRGGIGETQYF. The CDR3 DNA reads TGTGCCATTAGGGGGGGCATCGGGGAGACCCAGTACTTC. This sequence joins TRBV30 and TRBJ2-5; weak D call: TRBD2 (7 bases). CDR3 length: 13 amino acids. Trimming removed 8 bases at V and 5 bases at J, with 18 bases between. CDR1 is GTSNPN and CDR2 is SVGIG in the germline V gene (reference sequence).

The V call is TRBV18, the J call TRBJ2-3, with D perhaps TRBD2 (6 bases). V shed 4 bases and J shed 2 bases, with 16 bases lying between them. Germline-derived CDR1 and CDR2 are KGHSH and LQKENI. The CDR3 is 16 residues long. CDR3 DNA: TGTGCCAGCTCACGCGGGAAGTCCTTCCTCACAGATACGCAGTATTTT. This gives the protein CASSRGKSFLTDTQYF.

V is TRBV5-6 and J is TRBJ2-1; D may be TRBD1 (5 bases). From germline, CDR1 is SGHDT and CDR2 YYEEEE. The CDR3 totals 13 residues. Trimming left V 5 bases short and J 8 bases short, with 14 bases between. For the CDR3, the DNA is TGTGCCAGCAGTCGCGCTAGGGGCCATGAGCAGTTCTTC. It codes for CASSRARGHEQFF. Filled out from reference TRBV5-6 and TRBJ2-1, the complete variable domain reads DAGVTQSPTHLIKTRGQQVTLRCSPKSGHDTVSWYQQALGQGPQFIFQYYEEEERQRGNFPDRFSGHQFPNYSSELNVNALLLGDSALYLCASSRARGHEQFFGPGTRLTVL.

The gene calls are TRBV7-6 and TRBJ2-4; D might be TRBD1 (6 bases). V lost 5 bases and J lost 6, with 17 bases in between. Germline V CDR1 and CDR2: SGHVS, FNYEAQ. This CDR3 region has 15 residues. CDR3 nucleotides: TGTGCCAGCAGCCCAGTGACAGGTGCGGGAAACATTCAGTACTTC. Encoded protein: CASSPVTGAGNIQYF. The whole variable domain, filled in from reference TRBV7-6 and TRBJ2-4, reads GAGVSQSPRYKVTKRGQDVALRCDPISGHVSLYWYRQALGQGPEFLTYFNYEAQQDKSGLPNDRFSAERPEGSISTLTIQRTEQRDSAMYRCASSPVTGAGNIQYFGAGTRLSVL.

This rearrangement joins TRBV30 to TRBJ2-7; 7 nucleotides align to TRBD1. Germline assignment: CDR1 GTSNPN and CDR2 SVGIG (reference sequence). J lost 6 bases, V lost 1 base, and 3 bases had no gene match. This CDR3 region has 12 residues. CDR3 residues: CAWSEDRSEQYF. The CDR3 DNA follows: TGTGCCTGGAGTGAGGACAGGTCCGAGCAGTACTTC.

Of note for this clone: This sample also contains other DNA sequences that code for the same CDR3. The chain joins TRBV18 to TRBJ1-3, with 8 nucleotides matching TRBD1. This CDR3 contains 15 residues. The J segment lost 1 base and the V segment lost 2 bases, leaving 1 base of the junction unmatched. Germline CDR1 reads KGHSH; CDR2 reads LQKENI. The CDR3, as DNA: TGTGCCAGCTCACCAAGGACAGGGTCTGGAAACACCATATATTTT. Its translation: CASSPRTGSGNTIYF.

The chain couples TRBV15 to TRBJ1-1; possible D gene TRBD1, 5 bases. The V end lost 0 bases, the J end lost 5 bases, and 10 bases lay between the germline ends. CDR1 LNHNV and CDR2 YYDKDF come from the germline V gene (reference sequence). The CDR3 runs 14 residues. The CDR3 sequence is CATSRDSGGTEAFF. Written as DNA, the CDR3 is TGTGCCACCAGCAGAGATTCCGGGGGTACTGAAGCTTTCTTT.

The CDR3 DNA reads TGTGCCAGCTCGGGAGCTAACTATGGCTACACCTTC. It yields the protein CASSGANYGYTF. The chain recombines TRBV27 with TRBJ1-2; no firm D call. CDR3 size: 12 residues. Deletions cut 8 bases from V and 0 bases from J, with 7 bases between. The V gene's germline CDR1 is MNHEY and CDR2 SMNVEV (reference sequence).

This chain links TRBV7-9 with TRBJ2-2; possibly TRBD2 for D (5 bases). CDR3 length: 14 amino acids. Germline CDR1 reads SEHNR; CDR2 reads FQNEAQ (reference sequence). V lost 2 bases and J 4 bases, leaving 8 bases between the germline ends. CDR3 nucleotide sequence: TGTGCCAGCAGCTTATCGGCGGGCACCGGGGAGCTGTTTTTT. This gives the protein CASSLSAGTGELFF.

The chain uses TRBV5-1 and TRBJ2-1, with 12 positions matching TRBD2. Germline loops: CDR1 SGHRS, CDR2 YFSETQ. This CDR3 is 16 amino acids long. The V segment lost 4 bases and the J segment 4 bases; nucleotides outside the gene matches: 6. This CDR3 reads CASSPTGTSGYNEQFF. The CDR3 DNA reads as TGCGCCAGCAGCCCGACCGGGACTAGCGGGTACAATGAGCAGTTCTTC.

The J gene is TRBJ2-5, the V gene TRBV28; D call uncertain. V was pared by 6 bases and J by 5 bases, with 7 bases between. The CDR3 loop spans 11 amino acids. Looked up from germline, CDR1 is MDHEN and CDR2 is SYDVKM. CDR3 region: CASRIRETQYF. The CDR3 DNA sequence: TGTGCCAGCAGGATCAGGGAGACCCAGTACTTC.

CDR3 nucleotide sequence: TGCGCCAGCAGCTTCGGGACAGGGTATCCCTACGAGCAGTACTTC. This translates into CASSFGTGYPYEQYF. V and J are TRBV5-1 and TRBJ2-7; 9 bases line up with TRBD1. There are 15 residues in the CDR3. Germline V lookup: CDR1 SGHRS, CDR2 YFSETQ. J was trimmed by 2 bases and V by 2 bases; bases with no gene match: 5. The full variable domain, with the rest looked up from reference TRBV5-1 and TRBJ2-7, is KAGVTQTPRYLIKTRGQQVTLSCSPISGHRSVSWYQQTPGQGLQFLFEYFSETQRNKGNFPGRFSGRQFSNSRSEMNVSTLELGDSALYLCASSFGTGYPYEQYFGPGTRLTVT.

The CDR3 region is CASSKNRVGYEQYF. The CDR3 nucleotides read TGTGCCAGCAGCAAAAACAGGGTAGGCTACGAGCAGTACTTC. The V call is TRBV27, the J call TRBJ2-7, with TRBD1 as a possible D gene (6 bases). Germline V gene lookup returns CDR1 MNHEY and CDR2 SMNVEV (reference sequence). The CDR3 is 14 amino acids. V lost 6 bases, J lost 3 bases, and 15 bases lay in between.

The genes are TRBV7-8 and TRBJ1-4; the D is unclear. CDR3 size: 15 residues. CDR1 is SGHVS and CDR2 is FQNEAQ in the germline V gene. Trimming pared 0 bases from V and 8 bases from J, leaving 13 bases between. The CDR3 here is CASSLAEVRGEKLFF. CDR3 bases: TGTGCCAGCAGCTTAGCAGAGGTTCGAGGCGAAAAACTGTTTTTT.

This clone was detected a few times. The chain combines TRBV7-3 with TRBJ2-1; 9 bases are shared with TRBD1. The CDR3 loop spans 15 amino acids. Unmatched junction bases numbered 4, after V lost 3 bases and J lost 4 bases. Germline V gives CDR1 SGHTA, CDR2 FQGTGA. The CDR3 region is CASSLWDREYNEQFF. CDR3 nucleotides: TGTGCCAGCAGCTTGTGGGACAGGGAGTACAATGAGCAGTTCTTC.

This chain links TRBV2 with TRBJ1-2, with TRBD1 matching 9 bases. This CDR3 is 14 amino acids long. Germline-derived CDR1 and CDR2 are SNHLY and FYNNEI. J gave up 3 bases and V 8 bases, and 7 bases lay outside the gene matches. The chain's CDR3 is CASDPGTGYYGYTF. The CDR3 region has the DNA TGTGCCAGCGACCCCGGGACAGGGTACTATGGCTACACCTTC.

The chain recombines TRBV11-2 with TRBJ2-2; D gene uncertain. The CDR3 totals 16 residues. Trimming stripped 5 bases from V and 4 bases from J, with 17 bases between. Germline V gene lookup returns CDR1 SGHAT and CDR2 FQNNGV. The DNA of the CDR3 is TGTGCCAGCAGCCCCCTCCTGGGCCCACCCACCGGGGAGCTGTTTTTT. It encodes CASSPLLGPPTGELFF. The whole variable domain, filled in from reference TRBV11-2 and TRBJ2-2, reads EAGVAQSPRYKIIEKRQSVAFWCNPISGHATLYWYQQILGQGPKLLIQFQNNGVVDDSQLPKDRFSAERLKGVDSTLKIQPAKLEDSAVYLCASSPLLGPPTGELFFGEGSRLTVL.

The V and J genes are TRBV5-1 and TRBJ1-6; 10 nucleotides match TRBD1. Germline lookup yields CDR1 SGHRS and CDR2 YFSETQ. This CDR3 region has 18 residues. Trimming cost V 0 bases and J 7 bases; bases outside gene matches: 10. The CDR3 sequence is CASSLDGQGVVLNSPLHF. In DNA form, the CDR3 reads TGCGCCAGCAGCTTGGACGGACAGGGGGTGGTGCTGAATTCACCCCTCCACTTT.

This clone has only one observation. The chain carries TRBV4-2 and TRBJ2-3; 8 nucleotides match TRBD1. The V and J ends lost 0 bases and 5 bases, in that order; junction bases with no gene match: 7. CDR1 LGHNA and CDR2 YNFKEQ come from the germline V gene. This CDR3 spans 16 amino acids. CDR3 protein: CASSQDGQGAVDTQYF. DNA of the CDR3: TGTGCCAGCAGCCAAGATGGCCAGGGGGCAGTAGATACGCAGTATTTT.

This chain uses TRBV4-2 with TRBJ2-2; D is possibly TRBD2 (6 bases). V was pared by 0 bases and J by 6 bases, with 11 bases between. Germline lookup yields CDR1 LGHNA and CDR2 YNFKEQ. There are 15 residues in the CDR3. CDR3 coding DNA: TGTGCCAGCAGCCAAGATTCACTAGCAGCCGGGGAGCTGTTTTTT. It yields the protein CASSQDSLAAGELFF.